These 27 T cell receptor beta chains originate from one sample sequenced in a study of response to subunit inactivated influenza vaccine. TCRdb reprocessed the RT-PCR reads with MiXCR, giving one entry per CDR3 protein. The profile shows over 800,000 distinct CDR3 sequences, over 20% of them singletons. The source was PBMCs from blood, collected roughly 5 days after vaccination. The receptors derive from a man aged 50-59 years who received an inactivated influenza vaccine.

This clonotype was observed a few times. The chain carries TRBV3-1 and TRBJ1-2; D gene unclear. Germline V gives CDR1 LGHDT, CDR2 YNNKEL (reference sequence). With 4 bases removed from V and 5 bases from J, the gap between germline ends came to 14 bases. The CDR3 loop spans 14 amino acids. The CDR3 sequence: CASSPGGYSYGYTF. The CDR3 nucleotides are TGTGCCAGCAGCCCGGGCGGTTACAGTTATGGCTACACCTTC.

The J gene is TRBJ1-4, the V gene TRBV5-6; TRBD1 agrees at 9 bases. This CDR3 has 15 amino acids. The germline CDR1 and CDR2 sequences are SGHDT and YYEEEE. Trimming took 3 bases from V and 6 from J; bases not matched to a gene: 6. The DNA of the CDR3 is TGTGCCAGCAGCTCCTCGGGACAGGGACATGAAAAACTGTTTTTT. Translated: CASSSSGQGHEKLFF. Together with reference TRBV5-6 and TRBJ1-4, the CDR3 gives the full variable domain: DAGVTQSPTHLIKTRGQQVTLRCSPKSGHDTVSWYQQALGQGPQFIFQYYEEEERQRGNFPDRFSGHQFPNYSSELNVNALLLGDSALYLCASSSSGQGHEKLFFGSGTQLSVL.

As regards this clonotype: The germline gene is not matched at one end of the junction; a read error may be the cause. This chain links TRBV2 with TRBJ2-7, with 16 bases fitting TRBD2. The CDR3 runs to 15 residues. Germline loops: CDR1 SNHLY, CDR2 FYNNEI. In nucleotides, the CDR3 is TGTGCCAGCAGTGACCCCGGGACTAGCGGGGGGGCCCTAGACTTC. It yields the protein CASSDPGTSGGALDF.

J is TRBJ2-2 and V is TRBV6-5; 9 bases match TRBD2. With V trimmed by 2 bases and J by 0 bases, 1 base remained unmatched. Germline V gene lookup returns CDR1 MNHEY and CDR2 SVGAGI. This CDR3 has 16 residues. Here the CDR3 reads CASSYVAGANTGELFF. The DNA for the CDR3 is TGTGCCAGCAGTTACGTAGCGGGGGCGAACACCGGGGAGCTGTTTTTT.

The gene calls are TRBV6-1 and TRBJ2-2; 7 positions match TRBD1. V gave up 5 bases and J gave up 2 bases; unmatched junction bases: 8. The CDR3 has 16 amino acids. Germline-derived CDR1 and CDR2 are MNHNS and SASEGT. The CDR3 region has the DNA TGTGCCAGCAGTCTCACCAACAGGGGAAACACCGGGGAGCTGTTTTTT. Amino acid sequence: CASSLTNRGNTGELFF.

J is TRBJ2-7 and V is TRBV6-6; TRBD2 is a possible D gene (5 bases). The germline V and J ends were trimmed by 4 bases and 6 bases, with 10 bases remaining between them. The germline V gene encodes CDR1 MNHNY and CDR2 SVGAGI (reference sequence). This CDR3 is 12 amino acids long. CDR3: CASSWTPSEQYF. The CDR3 DNA reads TGTGCCAGCAGTTGGACTCCGAGCGAGCAGTACTTC.

This clonotype turned up a few times. The J gene is TRBJ2-1, the V gene TRBV7-2; D possibly corresponds to TRBD1 (6 bases). The CDR3 extends over 18 amino acids. Trimming cost V 1 base and J 15 bases, with 31 bases left between them. Germline CDR1 is SGHTA and CDR2 is FQGNSA. The chain's CDR3 is CASSLGPGVQEGKGFWFF. The CDR3 DNA follows: TGTGCCAGCAGCTTAGGGCCAGGGGTTCAAGAGGGCAAGGGGTTTTGGTTCTTC.

The chain links TRBV5-1 to TRBJ2-7; D tentatively reads TRBD1 or TRBD2 (5 bases each). The CDR3 is 17 amino acids. Germline loops: CDR1 SGHRS, CDR2 YFSETQ. With 5 bases removed from V and 5 bases from J, the gap between germline ends came to 26 bases. The CDR3, as DNA: TGCGCCAGCAGGAAAAATCTACGGGGCAGGTCCGGCGACGAGCAGTACTTC. It codes for CASRKNLRGRSGDEQYF. Complete variable domain (other parts from reference TRBV5-1 and TRBJ2-7): KAGVTQTPRYLIKTRGQQVTLSCSPISGHRSVSWYQQTPGQGLQFLFEYFSETQRNKGNFPGRFSGRQFSNSRSEMNVSTLELGDSALYLCASRKNLRGRSGDEQYFGPGTRLTVT.

The V gene is TRBV10-3, the J gene TRBJ1-1; D is unresolved. CDR1 and CDR2 (germline): ENHRY, SYGVKD. The CDR3 consists of 13 residues. Trimming removed 6 bases from V and 2 bases from J, with 10 bases in between. This CDR3 is CAIRDKANTEAFF. The CDR3 DNA is TGTGCCATCAGAGATAAAGCAAACACTGAAGCTTTCTTT.

CDR3 bases: TGTGCCAGCAGTGTGATAGGGGACGGTAGAGAGACCCAGTACTTC. Protein product: CASSVIGDGRETQYF. V usage is TRBV25-1 and J usage is TRBJ2-5; D is possibly TRBD1 or TRBD2 (5 bases each). The CDR3 consists of 15 residues. V lost 4 bases and J 4 bases, leaving 16 bases between the germline ends. Per germline, CDR1 MGHDK and CDR2 SYGVNS.

The chain employs TRBV11-1 and TRBJ2-1, with D perhaps matching TRBD2 (6 bases). CDR1 and CDR2 (germline): SGHAT, FQDESV (reference sequence). The CDR3 loop spans 19 amino acids. V dropped 4 bases and J dropped 4 bases, with 26 bases sitting between them. CDR3 nucleotide sequence: TGTGCCAGCAGCTCCTATAACCTCCATCGGGGGTCAATGTACAATGAGCAGTTCTTC. It yields the protein CASSSYNLHRGSMYNEQFF.

This clonotype was seen a few times. The chain joins TRBV11-1 to TRBJ2-7, with 8 nucleotides matching TRBD2. V lost 5 bases to trimming and J lost 6 bases; unmatched junction nucleotides: 6. Germline values: CDR1 SGHAT, CDR2 FQDESV (reference sequence). The CDR3 runs to 13 residues. CDR3 bases: TGTGCCAGCAGCGTTGGACTAGCCGGCGAGCAGTACTTC. Amino acids: CASSVGLAGEQYF.

This clonotype was seen many times. The rearrangement uses TRBV15 and TRBJ2-1; D unclear. CDR3 length equals 16 residues. V was clipped by 1 base and J by 0 bases, with 10 bases between them. Germline-derived CDR1 and CDR2 are LNHNV and YYDKDF (reference sequence). This chain's CDR3 is CATSRGPYLSYNEQFF. The CDR3 bases are TGTGCCACCAGCAGAGGACCCTACCTCTCCTACAATGAGCAGTTCTTC.

CDR3 coding DNA: TGTGCCAGCAGCTTATCGATCCTTACGAGGATTACAGATACGCAGTATTTT. Its protein product is CASSLSILTRITDTQYF. The rearrangement links TRBV7-8 to TRBJ2-3, with D hard to call. The CDR3 has 17 residues. Trimming shortened V by 2 bases and J by 3 bases, and 18 bases separated the two germline ends. The germline V gene has CDR1 SGHVS and CDR2 FQNEAQ.

CDR3 nucleotides: TGTGCCAGCGAGCCGATGGGGGCTAGCGGGTTCCGGGAGCAGTTCTTC. It translates to CASEPMGASGFREQFF. The J gene is TRBJ2-1, the V gene TRBV12-3 or TRBV12-4; TRBD2 matches at 8 bases. This CDR3 spans 16 amino acids. V was pared by 8 bases and J by 10 bases, with 19 bases of the junction left unmatched.

The chain uses TRBV20-1 and TRBJ2-1, with TRBD2 matching over 13 bases. V trimming: 0 bases; J trimming: 4 bases; junction bases outside the gene matches: 6. Germline values: CDR1 DFQATT, CDR2 SNEGSKA (reference sequence). The CDR3 covers 17 residues. Here the CDR3 reads CSARDLTSGGAYNEQFF. The CDR3 DNA reads TGCAGTGCTAGAGATCTCACTAGCGGGGGGGCGTACAATGAGCAGTTCTTC.

The gene calls are TRBV15 and TRBJ1-3; D is unresolved. Between the trimmed V and J ends, which lost 0 bases and 2 bases, there was a span of 8 bases. Germline V lookup: CDR1 LNHNV, CDR2 YYDKDF (reference sequence). The CDR3 consists of 15 residues. The DNA of the CDR3 is TGTGCCACCAGCAGAGATATGGAGGCTGGAAACACCATATATTTT. It encodes CATSRDMEAGNTIYF.

This clonotype has a handful of counts. The gene calls are TRBV20-1 and TRBJ2-2, with 9 bases identical to TRBD2. The CDR3 sequence is 14 residues long. Trimming removed 5 bases from V and 6 bases from J; junction bases left unmatched: 7. CDR1 is DFQATT, CDR2 SNEGSKA, per germline (reference sequence). The CDR3 loop reads CSAFAGGPSGELFF. The CDR3 nucleotides read TGCAGTGCTTTTGCGGGGGGGCCGTCCGGGGAGCTGTTTTTT.

This chain links TRBV5-1 with TRBJ2-3, with a tentative D call TRBD2 (5 bases). The V and J ends lost 0 bases and 11 bases respectively, with 10 bases between them. CDR3 length equals 12 residues. Germline CDR1 SGHRS, CDR2 YFSETQ. This CDR3 reads CASSLGGPGQYF. The CDR3 DNA sequence: TGCGCCAGCAGCTTGGGCGGGCCCGGGCAGTATTTT.

This clonotype was picked up a small number of times. The junction differs from germline at one of its ends, possibly a read error. The rearrangement uses TRBV11-2 and TRBJ2-3; D possibly corresponds to TRBD2 (6 bases). Germline loops: CDR1 SGHAT, CDR2 FQNNGV. The CDR3 is 15 residues long. The CDR3 nucleotides are TGTGCCAGCAGCCTAGAAGGGACTGTCACAGATACGCAGTATTTT. It codes for CASSLEGTVTDTQYF.

CDR3 nucleotide sequence: TGTGCCAGCAGTTACTCGAAACTCGGGGGAGCTTACGAGCAGTACTTC. Encoded protein: CASSYSKLGGAYEQYF. The chain is built from TRBV6-5 and TRBJ2-7, with D maybe TRBD2 (6 bases). V shed 0 bases and J shed 4 bases, with 16 bases lying between them. CDR1 is MNHEY and CDR2 is SVGAGI in the germline V gene. There are 16 residues in the CDR3.

DNA for the CDR3: TGTGCCAGCAGTGAAACGATTATGGCAGATACGCAGTATTTT. Translation gives CASSETIMADTQYF. The chain combines TRBV2 with TRBJ2-3; no clear D. The CDR3 loop spans 14 amino acids. Germline lookup yields CDR1 SNHLY and CDR2 FYNNEI. V was cut by 2 bases and J by 4 bases, with 10 bases left in between.

V is TRBV6-2 or TRBV6-3 and J is TRBJ1-6; TRBD1 agrees at 7 bases. Germline V gene data show CDR1 as MNHEY and CDR2 as SVGEGT. This CDR3 region has 15 residues. The V segment lost 4 bases and the J segment 5 bases; nucleotides outside the gene matches: 5. For the CDR3, the DNA is TGTGCCAGCAGTTTCCCCGGGACAGATAATTCACCCCTCCACTTT. This encodes CASSFPGTDNSPLHF.

This clonotype occurred a few times. This chain uses TRBV9 with TRBJ2-7; perhaps TRBD1 as D (6 bases). CDR1 is SGDLS, CDR2 YYNGEE, per germline. The CDR3 totals 15 residues. V gave up 3 bases and J gave up 0 bases, with 13 bases separating them. Here the CDR3 DNA reads TGTGCCAGCAGCGCCTACAGGGCGTTCTCCTACGAGCAGTACTTC. Translation: CASSAYRAFSYEQYF.

The rearrangement uses TRBV5-1 and TRBJ2-7, with D tentatively TRBD1 (5 bases). Deletions cut 0 bases from V and 3 bases from J, with 13 bases between. This CDR3 contains 15 residues. CDR1 is SGHRS, CDR2 YFSETQ, per germline. CDR3 in amino acids: CASSLVTLGDYEQYF. CDR3 DNA: TGCGCCAGCAGCTTGGTGACCCTAGGGGACTACGAGCAGTACTTC.

This clonotype appeared a few times. The CDR3, as DNA: TGTGCCAGCAGTTCTCGGGACAGGCCAAACTACGAGCAGTACTTC. Encoded protein: CASSSRDRPNYEQYF. This sequence joins TRBV6-5 and TRBJ2-7; TRBD1 matches 8 bases. V trimming: 4 bases; J trimming: 3 bases; junction bases outside the gene matches: 8. The CDR3 is 15 residues long. Looked up from germline, CDR1 is MNHEY and CDR2 is SVGAGI.

The chain carries TRBV27 and TRBJ2-2, with D perhaps being TRBD1 or TRBD2 (6 bases each). Germline lookup yields CDR1 MNHEY and CDR2 SMNVEV (reference sequence). The CDR3 is 16 amino acids. Between the trimmed V and J ends, which lost 3 bases and 4 bases, there was a span of 15 bases. The chain's CDR3 is CASSFLGGISTGELFF. Written as DNA, the CDR3 is TGTGCCAGCAGTTTCTTAGGGGGGATTAGCACCGGGGAGCTGTTTTTT.